The 18 T cell receptor beta chains in this list originate from one sample, sequenced in a study of blood T cell repertoires in COVID-19. Produced via immunoSEQ multiplex PCR; TCRdb's table is partial and in-frame only. The sample contains some 210,000 clones, about four fifths of which appear only once. The sample consisted of peripheral blood. All receptors come from a woman in her thirties or forties with acute or convalescent COVID-19.

The chain is built from TRBV19 and TRBJ2-2; 10 positions agree with TRBD2. CDR3 length equals 13 residues. CDR1 LNHDA and CDR2 SQIVND come from the germline V gene (reference sequence). The V and J ends lost 8 bases and 3 bases, in that order; junction bases with no gene match: 0. CDR3 protein: CASLAGDTGELFF. CDR3 in DNA: TGTGCCAGTCTAGCGGGGGACACCGGGGAGCTGTTTTTT.

The chain links TRBV7-2 to TRBJ1-2; tentatively, D is TRBD1 (5 bases). CDR1 is SGHTA, CDR2 FQGNSA, per germline. Trimming stripped 8 bases from V and 1 base from J, with 11 bases between. This CDR3 spans 13 amino acids. The chain's CDR3 is CASRLGGNYGYTF. CDR3 nucleotides: TGTGCCAGCCGCCTGGGGGGTAACTATGGCTACACCTTC.

The chain joins TRBV20-1 to TRBJ2-5, with TRBD2 matching over 7 bases. The CDR3 length is 11 residues. CDR1 DFQATT and CDR2 SNEGSKA come from the germline V gene (reference sequence). Trimming removed 1 base from V and 9 bases from J; junction bases left unmatched: 2. In DNA, the CDR3 is TGCAGTGCTAGAGTGGCGGGGGCCCAGTACTTC. Translation gives CSARVAGAQYF.

J is TRBJ1-6 and V is TRBV19; no reliable D call. V dropped 6 bases and J dropped 5 bases, with 5 bases sitting between them. Germline V gene data show CDR1 as LNHDA and CDR2 as SQIVND (reference sequence). The CDR3 consists of 12 residues. The CDR3 loop reads CASSLDNSPLHF. The DNA for the CDR3 is TGTGCCAGTAGCCTTGATAATTCACCCCTCCACTTT.

In this sample, this clone turned up a few times. V and J are TRBV11-2 and TRBJ2-7; maybe TRBD2 (6 bases). CDR3 length equals 15 residues. From germline, CDR1 is SGHAT and CDR2 FQNNGV. The ends were cut back, 3 bases at V and 3 bases at J, with 15 bases in the middle. The CDR3 reads CASSFLAFSRYEQYF. CDR3 nucleotides: TGTGCCAGCAGCTTTCTAGCGTTCTCACGCTACGAGCAGTACTTC.

As regards this clone: Additional DNA sequences in this sample encode the identical CDR3. The chain carries TRBV2 and TRBJ2-7; the D is unclear. CDR3 length equals 11 residues. V shed 6 bases and J shed 2 bases, with 5 bases lying between them. Germline-derived CDR1 and CDR2 are SNHLY and FYNNEI. The DNA of the CDR3 is TGTGCCAGCAGGTTAACCTACGAGCAGTACTTC. Its protein is CASRLTYEQYF.

The chain employs TRBV27 and TRBJ2-1; 7 bases align to TRBD1. The CDR3 extends over 17 amino acids. V lost 2 bases and J lost 0; bases outside the gene matches: 7. Per germline, CDR1 MNHEY and CDR2 SMNVEV (reference sequence). DNA for the CDR3: TGTGCCAGCAGTTTACCGACAGGGTTTAGCTCCTACAATGAGCAGTTCTTC. Protein product: CASSLPTGFSSYNEQFF.

J is TRBJ2-7 and V is TRBV4-1, with D possibly matching TRBD2 (6 bases). V gave up 0 bases and J gave up 1 base, with 10 bases separating them. The CDR3 spans 15 residues. The germline gives CDR1 MGHRA, CDR2 YSYEKL. Written as DNA, the CDR3 is TGCGCCAGCAGCCAAGACGGGGGAAATTCCTACGAGCAGTACTTC. This encodes CASSQDGGNSYEQYF.

The chain combines TRBV4-1 with TRBJ2-2, with D possibly TRBD1 on 5 matching bases. With 0 bases removed from V and 5 bases from J, the gap between germline ends came to 13 bases. The CDR3 has 16 amino acids. CDR1 and CDR2 (germline): MGHRA, YSYEKL. DNA of the CDR3: TGCGCCAGCAGCCAAGATGTGGGCCAGGGAACCGGGGAGCTGTTTTTT. Translation: CASSQDVGQGTGELFF.

The chain carries TRBV5-1 and TRBJ2-3; D might be TRBD2 (6 bases). Germline values: CDR1 SGHRS, CDR2 YFSETQ. V lost 5 bases to trimming and J lost 2 bases, with 12 bases between them. The CDR3 has 14 amino acids. The CDR3 DNA reads TGCGCCAGCAGTGAGGAGGGGCACACAGATACGCAGTATTTT. Residues: CASSEEGHTDTQYF.

This sequence joins TRBV2 and TRBJ1-3; TRBD1 matches at 11 bases. CDR1 and CDR2 (germline): SNHLY, FYNNEI. The CDR3 covers 18 residues. Unmatched junction bases numbered 8, after V lost 0 bases and J lost 4 bases. The CDR3 loop is CASSEASRTGGSGNTIYF. CDR3 nucleotide sequence: TGTGCCAGCAGTGAAGCCTCTAGGACAGGGGGCTCCGGAAACACCATATATTTT. Filled out from reference TRBV2 and TRBJ1-3, the complete variable domain reads EPEVTQTPSHQVTQMGQEVILRCVPISNHLYFYWYRQILGQKVEFLVSFYNNEISEKSEIFDDQFSVERPDGSNFTLKIRSTKLEDSAMYFCASSEASRTGGSGNTIYFGEGSWLTVV.

The rearrangement links TRBV2 to TRBJ1-6; TRBD1 agrees at 8 bases. Per the germline V gene, CDR1 is SNHLY and CDR2 is FYNNEI. CDR3 length: 16 residues. V shed 6 bases and J 0 bases; nucleotides not matched to a gene: 4. The CDR3 region has the DNA TGTGCCAGCAGGGGACAGGTGATCTCCTATAATTCACCCCTCCACTTT. This sequence encodes CASRGQVISYNSPLHF.

CDR3 DNA sequence: TGTGCCACCAGTGAGGCCGGGACAGGGGTCGAGCAGTACTTC. Its translation: CATSEAGTGVEQYF. The V gene is TRBV24-1, the J gene TRBJ2-7, with 10 positions matching TRBD1. CDR1 KGHDR and CDR2 SFDVKD come from the germline V gene. The CDR3 runs to 14 residues. J gave up 6 bases and V 4 bases, and 5 bases lay outside the gene matches.

For the CDR3, the DNA is TGCGCCAGCAGCCAAGAGCCAGCGGGGGGTCCCACAGATACGCAGTATTTT. This translates into CASSQEPAGGPTDTQYF. The J gene is TRBJ2-3, the V gene TRBV4-1; 9 bases agree with TRBD2. Looked up from germline, CDR1 is MGHRA and CDR2 is YSYEKL. This CDR3 comprises 17 residues. With 0 bases clipped from V and 2 bases from J, the junction kept 6 bases outside the gene matches.

Only one count was recorded for this clone. The chain uses TRBV19 and TRBJ2-2, with a possible D match to TRBD2 (5 bases). Trimming shortened V by 6 bases and J by 7 bases, and 15 bases separated the two germline ends. CDR3 length: 14 amino acids. The germline V gene has CDR1 LNHDA and CDR2 SQIVND (reference sequence). The CDR3 coding sequence is TGTGCCAGTAGATGGGCTAGCAGGAACGGGGAGCTGTTTTTT. This sequence encodes CASRWASRNGELFF.

This clone was detected a few times. The chain has TRBV5-6 and TRBJ1-5; D call uncertain. CDR1 is SGHDT and CDR2 is YYEEEE in the germline V gene. CDR3 length: 14 residues. V dropped 6 bases and J dropped 3 bases, with 13 bases sitting between them. The CDR3 here is CASKLSQDNQPQHF. The CDR3, as DNA: TGTGCCAGCAAGCTTTCCCAGGACAATCAGCCCCAGCATTTT.

The chain links TRBV10-1 to TRBJ2-3; D is perhaps TRBD1 (6 bases). V was shortened by 6 bases and J by 0 bases, with 13 bases between the two germline ends. Germline assignment: CDR1 WNHNN and CDR2 SYGVQD (reference sequence). The CDR3 loop spans 15 amino acids. The CDR3 DNA reads TGCGCCAGCAGCCCTCGGACAGCCAGCACAGATACGCAGTATTTT. Translation: CASSPRTASTDTQYF.

The chain couples TRBV19 to TRBJ2-5, with D unclear. Germline assignment: CDR1 LNHDA and CDR2 SQIVND (reference sequence). This CDR3 has 15 amino acids. V lost 2 bases to trimming and J lost 7 bases, with 17 bases between them. The CDR3 sequence is CASSIQRGLSGTQYF. Written as DNA, the CDR3 is TGTGCCAGTAGTATACAGCGTGGTCTATCCGGGACCCAGTACTTC.